This TCR beta chain comes out of a study of identical twins. The germline V and J ends were trimmed by 0 bases and 2 bases, with 10 bases remaining between them. Germline assignment: CDR1 SGHRS and CDR2 YFSETQ. This CDR3 is 15 amino acids long. TCRdb called the 5' RACE reads again in MiXCR, with one record for every CDR3 protein. The sample lists hundreds of thousands of distinct CDR3 sequences, 6% to 9% seen once, with about 1.8% in the top ten. This sample also appeared in a second study, on yellow fever vaccine responses in identical twins.

The specimen was memory (CD45RO+) T cells sorted from blood. This chain joins TRBV5-1 and TRBJ2-3; D not resolved. The receptor comes from a woman under 30 in good health. The DNA of the CDR3 is TGCGCCAGCAGCTTGGGAGTCAGCTACACAGATACGCAGTATTTT. Translating gives CASSLGVSYTDTQYF.